This T cell receptor beta chain emerged from a study of shared clonotypes between healthy human individuals. Whole-study results and caveats: Larger estimated richness was generally recorded for naive subsets relative to memory subsets.

Of note for this clone: Its specificity is not known. The same CDR3 arises from other DNA sequences in this sample as well.

Deep-level running was used for the assay. Assay: immunoSEQ multiplex PCR; the TCRdb copy retains only in-frame clones and omits some. In the table there are fewer than 850,000 clones, 90% of which are singletons. V was trimmed by 3 bases and J by 1 base, leaving 7 bases between them. The germline CDR1 and CDR2 sequences are MNHEY and SVGAGI. The CDR3 has 13 amino acids. The rearrangement links TRBV6-5 to TRBJ2-7; no firm D call. The receptor comes from a man between 18 and 29 years old in good health. Some clones in this sample may be carry-over from other donors' samples. Sequenced material: memory CD8+ T cells from PBMCs. Indicated subset: CD45RO+ cells pooled with CCR7-negative TemRA cells. CDR3 bases: TGTGCCAGCAGTTATGACGGTTCCTACGAGCAGTACTTC. This codes for CASSYDGSYEQYF.